Following are 16 T cell receptor beta chains from one sample sequenced in a study of T cells in Graves' hyperthyroidism and ophthalmopathy (dated by TCRdb to about 2019). Preparation of the library involved multiplex PCR. The sequencing machine was an Illumina HiSeq 2000. TCR beta CDR3 regions were amplified from RNA transcripts. The first round of RT-PCR for the TCR CDR3 was performed with the HTBI primer set and the Qiagen OneStep RT-PCR kit. TCRdb reprocessed the public reads (quality trimming at Q25 with fastp, clone calling with MiXCR) and kept in-frame beta chains. Each CDR3 protein gets just one entry, which takes the most common genes and DNA from the rows behind it. This sample is represented by hundreds of thousands of distinct CDR3 sequences; roughly 14% of them were singletons. The ten most abundant clones make up 13% of the sample. The sample consisted of blood. These receptors were obtained from a man between 18 and 35 years old with Graves' ophthalmopathy.

This clonotype was observed at least ten times. The rearrangement links TRBV4-1 to TRBJ2-3; D gene uncertain. The CDR3 length is 14 residues. From germline, CDR1 is MGHRA and CDR2 YSYEKL. V lost 7 bases to trimming and J lost 0 bases, with 11 bases between them. The CDR3 DNA sequence: TGCGCCAGCAAGGATACCCTTAGCACAGATACGCAGTATTTT. This translates into CASKDTLSTDTQYF.

This clonotype was picked up many times. V and J are TRBV12-3 or TRBV12-4 and TRBJ2-3; a weak D match, TRBD2 (5 bases). The length of the CDR3 is 13 residues. V was shortened by 6 bases and J by 2 bases, with 9 bases between the two germline ends. The CDR3 sequence: CASSPGNTDTQYF. The CDR3 region has the DNA TGTGCCAGCAGCCCCGGGAACACAGATACGCAGTATTTT.

This clonotype occurred many times. The V gene is TRBV7-2, the J gene TRBJ2-1, with no clear D. The CDR3 sequence is 13 residues long. V shed 0 bases and J shed 7 bases, with 7 bases lying between them. Per germline, CDR1 SGHTA and CDR2 FQGNSA. The CDR3 bases are TGTGCCAGCAGCTTAGCTGATAGGAATGAGCAGTTCTTC. Its translation is CASSLADRNEQFF.

This clonotype has a count of ten or more. V usage is TRBV7-9 and J usage is TRBJ1-1; 8 bases match TRBD1. The V segment lost 4 bases and the J segment 5 bases; nucleotides outside the gene matches: 3. This CDR3 is built from 13 residues. Germline-derived CDR1 and CDR2 are SEHNR and FQNEAQ (reference sequence). DNA for the CDR3: TGTGCCAGCAGCTCGACAGGGGCTACTGAAGCTTTCTTT. Protein sequence: CASSSTGATEAFF.

This clonotype came up many times. CDR3 DNA: TGTGCCAGCAGCTTACCACAGGCGGTAGGCTACACCTTC. The encoded protein is CASSLPQAVGYTF. The chain combines TRBV7-8 with TRBJ1-2, with D perhaps matching TRBD1 (5 bases). This CDR3 spans 13 amino acids. V lost 2 bases and J lost 8, with 12 bases in between. Germline loops: CDR1 SGHVS, CDR2 FQNEAQ.

The J gene is TRBJ2-2, the V gene TRBV10-1, with D perhaps TRBD2 (6 bases). Germline loops: CDR1 WNHNN, CDR2 SYGVQD (reference sequence). The length of the CDR3 is 16 residues. Trimming shortened V by 3 bases and J by 4 bases, and 15 bases separated the two germline ends. The CDR3, as DNA: TGCGCCAGCAGTGAATCTGGGGGAGGAGGCACCGGGGAGCTGTTTTTT. Protein sequence: CASSESGGGGTGELFF.

This clonotype was picked up many times. The chain joins TRBV12-3 or TRBV12-4 to TRBJ2-1, with D possibly being TRBD2 (5 bases). The CDR3 consists of 14 residues. V lost 6 bases, J lost 7 bases, and 16 bases lay in between. CDR3: CASRSRESFNEQFF. The CDR3 nucleotides are TGTGCCAGCAGATCCCGGGAAAGCTTTAATGAGCAGTTCTTC.

This clonotype came up many times. The chain couples TRBV5-1 to TRBJ2-1; D remains unclear. V was cut by 0 bases and J by 4 bases, with 8 bases left in between. Per germline, CDR1 SGHRS and CDR2 YFSETQ. The CDR3 consists of 14 residues. The CDR3 spells CASSLAHIYNEQFF. The CDR3 nucleotides are TGCGCCAGCAGCTTGGCTCATATATACAATGAGCAGTTCTTC.

The chain joins TRBV29-1 to TRBJ2-7, with 10 nucleotides matching TRBD2. Trimming removed 7 bases from V and 5 bases from J; junction bases left unmatched: 11. The V gene's germline CDR1 is SQVTM and CDR2 ANQGSEA. There are 14 residues in the CDR3. The chain's CDR3 is CSAMSSGRSHEQYF. The CDR3 region has the DNA TGCAGCGCCATGTCTAGCGGGAGATCCCACGAGCAGTACTTC.

The table lists this clonotype with many counts. This sequence joins TRBV5-1 and TRBJ1-2; no reliable D call. Per germline, CDR1 SGHRS and CDR2 YFSETQ. V gave up 0 bases and J gave up 4 bases, with 13 bases separating them. The CDR3 runs to 15 residues. CDR3 sequence reads: CASSLESANPYGYTF. The CDR3 nucleotides read TGCGCCAGCAGCTTGGAGTCAGCGAACCCCTATGGCTACACCTTC. Full variable domain (rest looked up from reference TRBV5-1 and TRBJ1-2): KAGVTQTPRYLIKTRGQQVTLSCSPISGHRSVSWYQQTPGQGLQFLFEYFSETQRNKGNFPGRFSGRQFSNSRSEMNVSTLELGDSALYLCASSLESANPYGYTFGSGTRLTVV.

This clonotype was picked up many times. V usage is TRBV20-1 and J usage is TRBJ2-1; TRBD2 matches at 8 bases. The CDR3 length is 15 residues. Germline V gene sequence: CDR1 DFQATT, CDR2 SNEGSKA (reference sequence). After removal of 3 bases from V and 4 bases from J, the junction contained 8 bases not matched to a gene. The CDR3 DNA follows: TGCAGTGCTAGGACCCCGACTAGCGCGTACAATGAGCAGTTCTTC. It encodes CSARTPTSAYNEQFF.

This clonotype has just a few counts. The genes are TRBV20-1 and TRBJ1-2; D gene ambiguous. The CDR3 consists of 11 residues. The germline V gene encodes CDR1 DFQATT and CDR2 SNEGSKA (reference sequence). Trimming took off 7 bases at V and 4 bases at J, with 10 bases between the two ends. As DNA, the CDR3 is TGCAGTGTCCCAGGCGGCTATGGCTACACCTTC. This encodes CSVPGGYGYTF.

This clonotype appeared many times. J is TRBJ1-5 and V is TRBV3-1; D not certain. V was trimmed by 1 base and J by 3 bases, leaving 7 bases between them. Germline values: CDR1 LGHDT, CDR2 YNNKEL (reference sequence). This CDR3 has 14 amino acids. CDR3 amino acids: CASSQGGPNQPQHF. The CDR3 bases are TGTGCCAGCAGCCAAGGGGGTCCCAATCAGCCCCAGCATTTT.

The table lists this clonotype with many counts. The rearrangement joins TRBV3-1 to TRBJ1-1, with a weak D call TRBD1 (5 bases). V lost 4 bases and J lost 7, with 10 bases in between. The germline gives CDR1 LGHDT, CDR2 YNNKEL (reference sequence). The CDR3 spans 12 residues. The CDR3 DNA follows: TGTGCCAGCAGCCGGTGGAGGGGTGAAGCTTTCTTT. Its protein is CASSRWRGEAFF.

This clonotype occurred many times. This rearrangement joins TRBV13 to TRBJ2-2; 15 bases are shared with TRBD2. This CDR3 comprises 20 residues. V was pared by 5 bases and J by 0 bases, with 10 bases of the junction left unmatched. Germline V lookup: CDR1 PRHDT, CDR2 FYEKMQ (reference sequence). Written as DNA, the CDR3 is TGTGCCAGCAGCGAGGGACTAGCGGGGGGCCAAGAGACGAACACCGGGGAGCTGTTTTTT. Translation: CASSEGLAGGQETNTGELFF.

This clonotype was recorded many times. This chain uses TRBV12-3 or TRBV12-4 with TRBJ2-1; D may be TRBD2 (5 bases). The V gene lost 6 bases and the J gene lost 0 bases, with 15 bases spanning the gap. This CDR3 has 16 amino acids. The CDR3 DNA sequence: TGTGCCAGCAGAACGAAGAGGGAGAGCTCCTACAATGAGCAGTTCTTC. Translating it yields CASRTKRESSYNEQFF.